This TCR beta chain was identified in a study of blood T cells in healthy people across ages. The germline CDR1 and CDR2 sequences are SEHNR and FQNEAQ (reference sequence). V was pared by 4 bases and J by 5 bases, with 18 bases between. This CDR3 contains 16 residues. This clonotype was recorded at least ten times. A J-beta primer mix and a sample-barcoded 5' primer were used in a second PCR of about 7 to 11 cycles. TCRdb reprocessed the 5' RACE reads with MiXCR, giving one entry per CDR3 protein. There are around 690,000 distinct CDR3 sequences in the sample; roughly 53% occur only once, and 30% to 45% lies in the top ten.

The chain uses TRBV7-9 and TRBJ2-1; a possible D gene is TRBD1 (6 bases). Sample: blood. This receptor was taken from a man between 60 and 75 years old in good health. DNA for the CDR3: TGTGCCAGCAGCTACACGGGACATCCAATTGACAATGAGCAGTTCTTC. Amino acids: CASSYTGHPIDNEQFF.